Each of the 31 T cell receptor beta chains below was sequenced from the same sample in a study of beta chain features in type 1 diabetes. Reverse transcription of all isolated RNA meant that expressed TCRB transcripts were sequenced. Clones were read by immunoSEQ multiplex PCR, and TCRdb kept only the in-frame ones, dropping some. This sample carries about 360,000 clones, about 12% of them seen once, and the ten largest clones take approximately 0.015%. The sequencing sample was made of naive CD4+ T cells from blood. The origin of the receptors is a young man in good health.

The sample holds a few counts of this clone. The CDR3 is CASSQTGGTETQYF. DNA for the CDR3: TGTGCCAGCAGTCAGACAGGGGGCACGGAGACCCAGTACTTC. This rearrangement joins TRBV2 to TRBJ2-5; 10 bases line up with TRBD1. V lost 5 bases, J lost 5 bases, and 5 bases stayed unmatched. There are 14 residues in the CDR3. The germline CDR1 and CDR2 sequences are SNHLY and FYNNEI. The whole variable domain, remainder taken from reference TRBV2 and TRBJ2-5, is EPEVTQTPSHQVTQMGQEVILRCVPISNHLYFYWYRQILGQKVEFLVSFYNNEISEKSEIFDDQFSVERPDGSNFTLKIRSTKLEDSAMYFCASSQTGGTETQYFGPGTRLLVL.

As DNA, the CDR3 is TGTGCCAGCAGTTTATCTGGACAGGGTGACACAGATACGCAGTATTTT. This encodes CASSLSGQGDTDTQYF. The V and J genes are TRBV28 and TRBJ2-3; TRBD1 matches 8 bases. With V trimmed by 1 base and J by 2 bases, 5 bases remained unmatched. Germline V gene sequence: CDR1 MDHEN, CDR2 SYDVKM. The CDR3 totals 16 residues. The full variable domain, in which reference TRBV28 and TRBJ2-3 provide the parts outside the CDR3, is DVKVTQSSRYLVKRTGEKVFLECVQDMDHENMFWYRQDPGLGLRLIYFSYDVKMKEKGDIPEGYSVSREKKERFSLILESASTNQTSMYLCASSLSGQGDTDTQYFGPGTRLTVL.

This clone was seen a few times. The chain recombines TRBV29-1 with TRBJ2-3; no reliable D call. With 3 bases removed from V and 0 bases from J, the gap between germline ends came to 10 bases. The length of the CDR3 is 14 residues. The germline CDR1 and CDR2 sequences are SQVTM and ANQGSEA. The CDR3 sequence: CSVDTEFSTDTQYF. CDR3 sequence (DNA): TGCAGCGTTGACACGGAGTTTAGCACAGATACGCAGTATTTT.

The chain employs TRBV18 and TRBJ1-1; 8 nucleotides line up with TRBD1. This CDR3 region has 16 residues. From germline, CDR1 is KGHSH and CDR2 LQKENI. J was trimmed by 6 bases and V by 1 base; bases with no gene match: 10. CDR3 sequence reads: CASSPRTGGTGAEAFF. Written as DNA, the CDR3 is TGTGCCAGCTCACCACGAACAGGGGGAACAGGGGCTGAAGCTTTCTTT.

The rearrangement joins TRBV5-8 to TRBJ1-1, with TRBD1 matching 8 bases. The trim removed 4 bases at V and 11 bases at J, leaving 7 bases unmatched. In germline, CDR1 is SGHTS, CDR2 YDEGEE. This CDR3 contains 12 residues. Here the CDR3 reads CASSTDRGVAFF. Here the CDR3 DNA reads TGTGCCAGCAGCACAGACAGGGGTGTTGCTTTCTTT.

The V call is TRBV5-1, the J call TRBJ1-1; 11 positions agree with TRBD1. CDR3 length: 15 residues. The V and J ends lost 0 bases and 5 bases, in that order; junction bases with no gene match: 3. Germline CDR1 SGHRS, CDR2 YFSETQ. The CDR3 here is CASSLVDRGPTEAFF. The DNA for the CDR3 is TGCGCCAGCAGCTTGGTGGACAGGGGGCCAACTGAAGCTTTCTTT.

This clone was counted a few times. V is TRBV7-3 and J is TRBJ2-1; 7 bases are shared with TRBD2. V lost 5 bases, J lost 6 bases, and 4 bases stayed unmatched. The length of the CDR3 is 13 residues. Germline V gene sequence: CDR1 SGHTA, CDR2 FQGTGA. The CDR3 DNA sequence: TGTGCCAGCAGCATACAGCGGGGCAATGAGCAGTTCTTC. Encoded protein: CASSIQRGNEQFF.

The J gene is TRBJ1-5, the V gene TRBV9; a possible D gene is TRBD1 (6 bases). Deletions cut 3 bases from V and 7 bases from J, with 8 bases between. Germline CDR1 and CDR2: SGDLS and YYNGEE. This CDR3 is built from 12 residues. The CDR3 loop is CASSGGGQPQHF. Written as DNA, the CDR3 is TGTGCCAGCAGCGGTGGGGGCCAGCCCCAGCATTTT. Filled out from reference TRBV9 and TRBJ1-5, the complete variable domain reads DSGVTQTPKHLITATGQRVTLRCSPRSGDLSVYWYQQSLDQGLQFLIQYYNGEERAKGNILERFSAQQFPDLHSELNLSSLELGDSALYFCASSGGGQPQHFGDGTRLSIL.

In its sample, this clone was seen a few times. The CDR3 DNA is TGTGCCAGCAGCAAAGGCGGACGGGACAGATATGGCTACACCTTC. Translating it yields CASSKGGRDRYGYTF. The chain uses TRBV7-9 and TRBJ1-2; 7 bases are a match to TRBD1. The V gene's germline CDR1 is SEHNR and CDR2 FQNEAQ (reference sequence). The V gene end was trimmed by 5 bases and the J gene end by 5 bases; junction bases not matched to a gene: 11. CDR3 length: 15 residues.

The chain uses TRBV5-1 and TRBJ2-7, with a possible D match to TRBD1 (6 bases). V lost 0 bases and J 4 bases, leaving 14 bases between the germline ends. The CDR3 runs 15 residues. Germline CDR1 is SGHRS and CDR2 is YFSETQ. The CDR3 DNA reads as TGCGCCAGCAGCTTGGGTCAGGGGAGCATTTACGAGCAGTACTTC. Protein sequence: CASSLGQGSIYEQYF. Filled out from reference TRBV5-1 and TRBJ2-7, the complete variable domain reads KAGVTQTPRYLIKTRGQQVTLSCSPISGHRSVSWYQQTPGQGLQFLFEYFSETQRNKGNFPGRFSGRQFSNSRSEMNVSTLELGDSALYLCASSLGQGSIYEQYFGPGTRLTVT.

This clone has more than one count but fewer than ten. The rearrangement uses TRBV15 and TRBJ1-1; D is possibly TRBD1 (5 bases). The V gene's germline CDR1 is LNHNV and CDR2 YYDKDF (reference sequence). V was clipped by 5 bases and J by 6 bases, with 16 bases between them. The CDR3 runs 14 residues. DNA of the CDR3: TGTGCCACCAGCGGGGCTGGTGTTTACGCTGAAGCTTTCTTT. It specifies CATSGAGVYAEAFF.

This chain uses TRBV28 with TRBJ1-5; D is perhaps TRBD1 (5 bases). The CDR3 loop spans 15 amino acids. In germline, CDR1 is MDHEN, CDR2 SYDVKM. Trimming removed 4 bases at V and 6 bases at J, with 16 bases between. CDR3 bases: TGTGCCAGCAGTTGGTACAGGCGGGGAGGTCAGCCCCAGCATTTT. This sequence encodes CASSWYRRGGQPQHF.

This clone was observed a handful of times. The rearrangement joins TRBV7-3 to TRBJ2-1; TRBD2 might be the D (5 bases). The CDR3 runs 15 residues. In germline, CDR1 is SGHTA, CDR2 FQGTGA. The V end lost 4 bases, the J end lost 0 bases, and 10 bases lay between the germline ends. Here the CDR3 reads CASSSSRSSYNEQFF. The CDR3 region has the DNA TGTGCCAGCAGCTCTAGCAGGAGCTCCTACAATGAGCAGTTCTTC.

The chain combines TRBV29-1 with TRBJ1-2; 7 bases fit TRBD1. This CDR3 has 13 amino acids. Germline V gives CDR1 SQVTM, CDR2 ANQGSEA. V lost 4 bases and J lost 5; bases outside the gene matches: 7. Here the CDR3 DNA reads TGCAGCGTTGGGTCCGGGACAGCTTATGGCTACACCTTC. This gives the protein CSVGSGTAYGYTF.

The table lists this clone with a few counts. In DNA form, the CDR3 reads TGTGCCAGCAGCTCCGGGACTAGGAGGAGCACAGATACGCAGTATTTT. It specifies CASSSGTRRSTDTQYF. This chain joins TRBV5-4 and TRBJ2-3; 8 bases line up with TRBD2. The V gene's germline CDR1 is SGHNT and CDR2 YYREEE (reference sequence). Trimming took 3 bases from V and 0 from J; bases not matched to a gene: 6. This CDR3 comprises 16 residues.

This chain's CDR3 is CASSGGAGGMNTEAFF. For the CDR3, the DNA is TGCGCCAGCAGCGGCGGGGCAGGGGGGATGAACACTGAAGCTTTCTTT. This chain uses TRBV5-1 with TRBJ1-1, with 7 bases matching TRBD1. V lost 4 bases and J lost 0; bases outside the gene matches: 9. The length of the CDR3 is 16 residues. Germline CDR1 reads SGHRS; CDR2 reads YFSETQ.

The chain is built from TRBV5-4 and TRBJ1-2; D gene ambiguous. The CDR3 contains 13 residues. V dropped 4 bases and J dropped 6 bases, with 13 bases sitting between them. CDR1 and CDR2 from the germline V gene are SGHNT and YYREEE (reference sequence). This CDR3 is CASSQEAHNGYTF. CDR3 DNA: TGTGCCAGCAGCCAGGAGGCACATAATGGCTACACCTTC.

The V and J genes are TRBV28 and TRBJ1-5, with 9 bases fitting TRBD1. Trimming took 6 bases from V and 11 from J; bases not matched to a gene: 17. Germline V CDR1 and CDR2: MDHEN, SYDVKM. This CDR3 comprises 16 residues. The CDR3 DNA reads as TGTGCCAGCAGCCGACTAACGGGACAGGGCCCCGTGGCCCAGCATTTT. Protein product: CASSRLTGQGPVAQHF.

V is TRBV9 and J is TRBJ1-2; the match to TRBD1 covers 7 bases. In germline, CDR1 is SGDLS, CDR2 YYNGEE. The CDR3 has 14 residues. The trim removed 0 bases at V and 4 bases at J, leaving 3 bases unmatched. The CDR3, as DNA: TGTGCCAGCAGCGTAGGGGACAGCGGCTATGGCTACACCTTC. It specifies CASSVGDSGYGYTF. Based on the CDR3 plus reference TRBV9 and TRBJ1-2, the full variable domain is DSGVTQTPKHLITATGQRVTLRCSPRSGDLSVYWYQQSLDQGLQFLIQYYNGEERAKGNILERFSAQQFPDLHSELNLSSLELGDSALYFCASSVGDSGYGYTFGSGTRLTVV.

This clone was counted between two and nine times. The J gene is TRBJ2-3, the V gene TRBV29-1; maybe TRBD2 (6 bases). This CDR3 region has 13 residues. Germline lookup yields CDR1 SQVTM and CDR2 ANQGSEA. V was shortened by 2 bases and J by 3 bases, with 9 bases between the two germline ends. The CDR3 DNA is TGCAGCGTTGAATATGGGACTACAGATACGCAGTATTTT. Encoded protein: CSVEYGTTDTQYF.

J is TRBJ2-3 and V is TRBV6-1; weak D call: TRBD1 (6 bases). Germline V lookup: CDR1 MNHNS, CDR2 SASEGT. The CDR3 sequence is 15 residues long. V lost 8 bases to trimming and J lost 4 bases, with 19 bases between them. The CDR3 DNA is TGTGCCAGCTCCTCGGTTCCAGGGGCATCAGATACGCAGTATTTT. It translates to CASSSVPGASDTQYF.

This clone was found a few times. This chain joins TRBV29-1 and TRBJ1-1; 10 nucleotides line up with TRBD1. The CDR3 extends over 14 amino acids. V shed 3 bases, J shed 4 bases, and the junction held 5 bases outside the gene matches. Germline V gene sequence: CDR1 SQVTM, CDR2 ANQGSEA. This CDR3 reads CSVEGQGRATEAFF. The CDR3 DNA reads as TGCAGCGTTGAGGGACAGGGGAGGGCCACTGAAGCTTTCTTT.

The chain recombines TRBV28 with TRBJ1-4; D might be TRBD1 (6 bases). This CDR3 is 14 amino acids long. Germline lookup yields CDR1 MDHEN and CDR2 SYDVKM. V gave up 8 bases and J gave up 5 bases, with 15 bases separating them. Here the CDR3 DNA reads TGTGCCAGCGCTACCGGGACACCAAATGAAAAACTGTTTTTT. As protein: CASATGTPNEKLFF.

The sample holds a few counts of this clone. Additional DNA sequences in this sample encode the identical CDR3. The chain is built from TRBV29-1 and TRBJ1-1; a weak D match, TRBD1 (5 bases). The ends were cut back, 1 base at V and 1 base at J, with 10 bases in the middle. CDR3 length equals 14 residues. Germline V gives CDR1 SQVTM, CDR2 ANQGSEA. The CDR3: CSVEVRGKNTEAFF. CDR3 bases: TGCAGCGTTGAAGTAAGGGGAAAGAACACTGAAGCTTTCTTT.

The rearrangement uses TRBV28 and TRBJ2-1, with TRBD2 identical over 9 bases. V gave up 3 bases and J gave up 9 bases; unmatched junction bases: 9. The CDR3 contains 15 residues. Germline V gene data show CDR1 as MDHEN and CDR2 as SYDVKM. CDR3 in amino acids: CASSLGASGNFEQFF. CDR3 DNA: TGTGCCAGCAGTTTGGGGGCTAGCGGGAACTTTGAGCAGTTCTTC. Drawing the rest from reference TRBV28 and TRBJ2-1, the complete variable domain is DVKVTQSSRYLVKRTGEKVFLECVQDMDHENMFWYRQDPGLGLRLIYFSYDVKMKEKGDIPEGYSVSREKKERFSLILESASTNQTSMYLCASSLGASGNFEQFFGPGTRLTVL.

The chain is built from TRBV6-6 and TRBJ1-5; D might be TRBD1 (5 bases). V lost 6 bases, J lost 0 bases, and 12 bases lay in between. Germline assignment: CDR1 MNHNY and CDR2 SVGAGI (reference sequence). The CDR3 spans 15 residues. The CDR3 reads CASRNGHLSNQPQHF. The CDR3 coding sequence is TGTGCCAGCAGGAACGGACACCTTAGCAATCAGCCCCAGCATTTT.

The chain is built from TRBV28 and TRBJ2-3; TRBD2 matches at 9 bases. The CDR3 is made up of 16 amino acids. J was trimmed by 3 bases and V by 2 bases; bases with no gene match: 6. Germline-derived CDR1 and CDR2 are MDHEN and SYDVKM. CDR3 residues: CASSLPVAGGTDTQYF. CDR3 nucleotides: TGTGCCAGCAGTTTACCCGTGGCGGGAGGGACAGATACGCAGTATTTT.

The gene calls are TRBV10-3 and TRBJ2-7; D is perhaps TRBD1 (6 bases). V lost 3 bases and J lost 2, with 11 bases in between. The CDR3 contains 14 residues. Per germline, CDR1 ENHRY and CDR2 SYGVKD. The CDR3 region has the DNA TGTGCCATCAGTGAACGACGGGACACCTACGAGCAGTACTTC. Translation gives CAISERRDTYEQYF.

This clone was detected only a few times. The rearrangement links TRBV5-4 to TRBJ1-1; D not resolved. With 5 bases removed from V and 1 base from J, the gap between germline ends came to 9 bases. The CDR3 totals 13 residues. Looked up from germline, CDR1 is SGHNT and CDR2 is YYREEE (reference sequence). CDR3 DNA sequence: TGTGCCAGCAGTTACCAGGAGAACACTGAAGCTTTCTTT. Translated: CASSYQENTEAFF.

The sample holds a few counts of this clone. The genes are TRBV4-2 and TRBJ1-5, with D possibly matching TRBD1 (6 bases). Deletions cut 1 base from V and 3 bases from J, with 7 bases between. This CDR3 has 14 residues. Germline lookup yields CDR1 LGHNA and CDR2 YNFKEQ. The CDR3 bases are TGTGCCAGCAGCCAAGGACAGGCCAATCAGCCCCAGCATTTT. Translated: CASSQGQANQPQHF.

The chain carries TRBV7-9 and TRBJ2-7; the match to TRBD1 covers 7 bases. The V and J ends lost 6 bases and 4 bases, in that order; junction bases with no gene match: 9. Per germline, CDR1 SEHNR and CDR2 FQNEAQ (reference sequence). This CDR3 has 14 residues. CDR3 nucleotide sequence: TGTGCCAGCAGACTCGGGACAGAAGCTTACGAGCAGTACTTC. Protein: CASRLGTEAYEQYF.